Below are 27 T cell receptor beta chains sequenced from a single sample in a study of OX40 agonist ivuxolimab in advanced cancers. Library generation was performed with the immunoSEQ multiplex PCR assay. The table comes from immuneACCESS by way of TCRdb, which keeps in-frame sequences with V and J called. Part of the clones is missing from these tables; in studies checked, under half for an unresolved V gene and the rest for unknown reasons. The sample includes 90,000 or so clones, with roughly nine tenths observed a single time. The ten top clones hold 1.1% of the sample. The sample in question was CD4+ or CD8+ T cells sorted from blood, obtained in a trial of the OX40 agonist ivuxolimab. The source is an adult with an advanced solid tumor such as melanoma, head and neck, liver or kidney cancer.

This clone was counted a single time. This chain joins TRBV7-2 and TRBJ1-1; TRBD1 agrees at 8 bases. V was pared by 5 bases and J by 0 bases, with 5 bases of the junction left unmatched. Germline-derived CDR1 and CDR2 are SGHTA and FQGNSA. This CDR3 comprises 15 residues. CDR3 DNA: TGTGCCAGCAGCCTCACGACAGGGGTGAACACTGAAGCTTTCTTT. This sequence encodes CASSLTTGVNTEAFF. The variable domain in full, completed from reference TRBV7-2 and TRBJ1-1, reads GAGVSQSPSNKVTEKGKDVELRCDPISGHTALYWYRQSLGQGLEFLIYFQGNSAPDKSGLPSDRFSAERTGGSVSTLTIQRTQQEDSAVYLCASSLTTGVNTEAFFGQGTRLTVV.

The chain joins TRBV2 to TRBJ2-4; 11 positions agree with TRBD2. CDR3 length: 15 amino acids. Germline V lookup: CDR1 SNHLY, CDR2 FYNNEI. With V trimmed by 7 bases and J by 3 bases, 5 bases remained unmatched. CDR3 nucleotides: TGTGCCAGCACGACTAGCGGGACGAGCAAAAACATTCAGTACTTC. It codes for CASTTSGTSKNIQYF.

The V and J genes are TRBV7-9 and TRBJ2-3; TRBD2 matches 9 bases. V dropped 5 bases and J dropped 3; count of bases not matched to a gene: 9. CDR1 is SEHNR and CDR2 is FQNEAQ in the germline V gene (reference sequence). The length of the CDR3 is 16 residues. The CDR3 is CASSPIAGVGTDTQYF. The CDR3 nucleotides are TGTGCCAGCAGCCCTATAGCGGGAGTAGGGACAGATACGCAGTATTTT.

The chain carries TRBV19 and TRBJ1-2; perhaps TRBD1 as D (5 bases). Germline CDR1 is LNHDA and CDR2 is SQIVND (reference sequence). The V end lost 7 bases, the J end lost 2 bases, and 17 bases lay between the germline ends. This CDR3 has 15 amino acids. CDR3: CASTPEGRANYGYTF. The CDR3 DNA reads TGTGCCAGTACCCCGGAGGGCAGGGCAAACTATGGCTACACCTTC. The full variable domain, rest sourced from reference TRBV19 and TRBJ1-2, is DGGITQSPKYLFRKEGQNVTLSCEQNLNHDAMYWYRQDPGQGLRLIYYSQIVNDFQKGDIAEGYSVSREKKESFPLTVTSAQKNPTAFYLCASTPEGRANYGYTFGSGTRLTVV.

The chain employs TRBV30 and TRBJ2-5; D is uncertain. The CDR3 spans 13 residues. The germline V gene encodes CDR1 GTSNPN and CDR2 SVGIG (reference sequence). Trimming stripped 0 bases from V and 5 bases from J, with 10 bases between. CDR3 in DNA: TGTGCCTGGAGTGTTAGTGGGTCGGAGACCCAGTACTTC. This translates into CAWSVSGSETQYF.

The rearrangement links TRBV7-2 to TRBJ1-2, with D unclear. Trimming left V 1 base short and J 1 base short, with 7 bases between. Germline V gene lookup returns CDR1 SGHTA and CDR2 FQGNSA. The CDR3 is made up of 14 amino acids. As DNA, the CDR3 is TGTGCCAGCAGCTTAGGGGTTCGTAACTATGGCTACACCTTC. This translates into CASSLGVRNYGYTF.

Comments on this clone: Other DNA sequences within the sample encode an identical CDR3. The chain employs TRBV28 and TRBJ2-2, with D uncertain. V was trimmed by 3 bases and J by 6 bases, leaving 2 bases between them. The CDR3 sequence is 11 residues long. Looked up from germline, CDR1 is MDHEN and CDR2 is SYDVKM. DNA of the CDR3: TGTGCCAGCAGTTTGGCCGGGGAGCTGTTTTTT. It is translated as CASSLAGELFF.

The chain joins TRBV5-8 to TRBJ2-7; 9 bases fit TRBD1. The trim removed 4 bases at V and 5 bases at J, leaving 10 bases unmatched. CDR1 and CDR2 from the germline V gene are SGHTS and YDEGEE. The CDR3 contains 15 residues. The CDR3 sequence: CASSLLGTGNHEQYF. CDR3 in DNA: TGTGCCAGCAGCCTGCTGGGGACAGGGAACCACGAGCAGTACTTC.

The chain is built from TRBV30 and TRBJ2-1, with 9 bases identical to TRBD2. CDR1 is GTSNPN, CDR2 SVGIG, per germline (reference sequence). With V trimmed by 3 bases and J by 7 bases, 7 bases remained unmatched. This CDR3 spans 14 amino acids. CDR3 loop: CAWRQGLAWNEQFF. In DNA, the CDR3 is TGTGCCTGGAGACAGGGACTAGCTTGGAATGAGCAGTTCTTC.

This rearrangement joins TRBV28 to TRBJ1-4; unclear D gene. The CDR3 contains 16 residues. Germline V gene data show CDR1 as MDHEN and CDR2 as SYDVKM. Trimming stripped 2 bases from V and 2 bases from J, with 12 bases between. The CDR3 protein is CASSLGGLGTNEKLFF. As DNA, the CDR3 is TGTGCCAGCAGTTTAGGTGGGCTGGGGACTAATGAAAAACTGTTTTTT.

The chain uses TRBV11-3 and TRBJ2-7, with TRBD2 as a possible D gene (5 bases). Between the trimmed V and J ends, which lost 1 base and 2 bases, there was a span of 12 bases. Germline CDR1 reads SGHNT; CDR2 reads YENEEA. This CDR3 is built from 15 residues. CDR3 in amino acids: CASSLAPGSTYEQYF. The CDR3 DNA reads as TGTGCCAGCAGCTTAGCCCCGGGGTCTACCTACGAGCAGTACTTC.

The chain links TRBV19 to TRBJ1-5; 7 nucleotides line up with TRBD1. This CDR3 comprises 15 residues. CDR1 and CDR2 (germline): LNHDA, SQIVND (reference sequence). V trimming: 6 bases; J trimming: 4 bases; junction bases outside the gene matches: 9. The CDR3 loop reads CASSSGGSGNQPQHF. The CDR3 DNA follows: TGTGCCAGTAGCTCAGGGGGTTCTGGGAATCAGCCCCAGCATTTT.

A remark on this clone: Other DNA sequences in the sample encode the same CDR3. The rearrangement uses TRBV5-1 and TRBJ2-2; 9 nucleotides agree with TRBD1. With V trimmed by 8 bases and J by 7 bases, 9 bases remained unmatched. This CDR3 spans 14 amino acids. Germline CDR1 reads SGHRS; CDR2 reads YFSETQ. The CDR3 reads CASKTGGVNGELFF. The DNA of the CDR3 is TGCGCCAGTAAGACAGGGGGGGTGAACGGGGAGCTGTTTTTT.

V is TRBV4-1 and J is TRBJ1-5; possibly TRBD1 for D (5 bases). V was trimmed by 0 bases and J by 7 bases, leaving 13 bases between them. The CDR3 sequence is 15 residues long. The V gene's germline CDR1 is MGHRA and CDR2 YSYEKL. CDR3 nucleotides: TGCGCCAGCAGCCAAGATTCGGCGGGGCGACAGCCCCAGCATTTT. It translates to CASSQDSAGRQPQHF.

J is TRBJ1-4 and V is TRBV19; 11 positions agree with TRBD1. From germline, CDR1 is LNHDA and CDR2 SQIVND (reference sequence). V dropped 9 bases and J dropped 3; count of bases not matched to a gene: 6. The CDR3 loop spans 15 amino acids. The CDR3 protein is CASRTGGMANEKLFF. CDR3 sequence (DNA): TGTGCCAGCAGGACAGGGGGCATGGCTAATGAAAAACTGTTTTTT.

This chain uses TRBV28 with TRBJ1-2; TRBD1 might be the D (5 bases). The germline gives CDR1 MDHEN, CDR2 SYDVKM. Trimming took off 7 bases at V and 8 bases at J, with 14 bases between the two ends. This CDR3 is built from 12 residues. The CDR3 DNA reads as TGTGCCAGCACCCCAGGAGGGGTAGGCTACACCTTC. Protein sequence: CASTPGGVGYTF.

In this sample, this clone turned up once. The J gene is TRBJ1-1, the V gene TRBV6-6, with D possibly TRBD1 on 6 matching bases. V lost 1 base and J 6 bases, leaving 12 bases between the germline ends. The germline gives CDR1 MNHNY, CDR2 SVGAGI (reference sequence). The length of the CDR3 is 14 residues. The CDR3 region is CASSYYYREAEAFF. DNA of the CDR3: TGTGCCAGCAGTTACTATTACAGGGAAGCTGAAGCTTTCTTT.

V gene TRBV18 combines with J gene TRBJ1-1; D is unclear. The V end lost 3 bases, the J end lost 8 bases, and 22 bases lay between the germline ends. Per the germline V gene, CDR1 is KGHSH and CDR2 is LQKENI. The CDR3 length is 16 residues. The CDR3 DNA reads TGTGCCAGCTCACCGGTCGTGTCAAGTATTAATACCGAAGCTTTCTTT. It translates to CASSPVVSSINTEAFF.

This sequence joins TRBV5-1 and TRBJ2-4, with D perhaps TRBD1 (6 bases). The V gene lost 5 bases and the J gene lost 4 bases, with 13 bases spanning the gap. The CDR3 extends over 14 amino acids. Germline V lookup: CDR1 SGHRS, CDR2 YFSETQ. In DNA form, the CDR3 reads TGCGCCAGCAGTCCTGGGACATTTAAAAACATTCAGTACTTC. As protein: CASSPGTFKNIQYF.

This chain connects TRBV6-5 to TRBJ2-3; 10 nucleotides agree with TRBD1. The CDR3 length is 16 residues. In germline, CDR1 is MNHEY, CDR2 SVGAGI. Unmatched junction bases numbered 10, after V lost 4 bases and J lost 6 bases. The chain's CDR3 is CASSWTGTGVRDTQYF. As DNA, the CDR3 is TGTGCCAGCAGTTGGACCGGGACAGGGGTTCGTGATACGCAGTATTTT.

This rearrangement joins TRBV20-1 to TRBJ1-4; no clear D gene. The CDR3 is 11 residues long. Germline CDR1 DFQATT, CDR2 SNEGSKA (reference sequence). Trimming removed 7 bases at V and 8 bases at J, with 11 bases between. The DNA for the CDR3 is TGCAGTGGCCCGGATAACGAAAAACTGTTTTTT. This sequence encodes CSGPDNEKLFF.

V usage is TRBV5-1 and J usage is TRBJ2-1, with 13 bases aligning to TRBD2. The CDR3 runs to 16 residues. J lost 4 bases, V lost 0 bases, and 1 base had no gene match. Germline lookup yields CDR1 SGHRS and CDR2 YFSETQ. CDR3 sequence (DNA): TGCGCCAGCAGCTTGGAGGGACTAGCGGGATACAATGAGCAGTTCTTC. Its protein is CASSLEGLAGYNEQFF.

This rearrangement joins TRBV7-2 to TRBJ2-2; D is perhaps TRBD1 (6 bases). Germline V gene data show CDR1 as SGHTA and CDR2 as FQGNSA. CDR3 length: 15 amino acids. V was shortened by 5 bases and J by 2 bases, with 12 bases between the two germline ends. CDR3 sequence (DNA): TGTGCCAGCAGCCTCCAGGGACAAAACACCGGGGAGCTGTTTTTT. Residues: CASSLQGQNTGELFF.

The rearrangement joins TRBV4-3 to TRBJ2-7, with D hard to call. This CDR3 is built from 15 residues. V was shortened by 1 base and J by 2 bases, with 12 bases between the two germline ends. Germline lookup yields CDR1 LGHNA and CDR2 YSLEER. In nucleotides, the CDR3 is TGCGCCAGCAGCCAAGGAGTTATAGCCCCCTACGAGCAGTACTTC. It yields the protein CASSQGVIAPYEQYF.

The chain is built from TRBV7-8 and TRBJ2-7; D gene uncertain. Germline V gene data show CDR1 as SGHVS and CDR2 as FQNEAQ. The CDR3 is made up of 13 amino acids. V was shortened by 2 bases and J by 1 base, with 6 bases between the two germline ends. CDR3 residues: CASSLILSYEQYF. CDR3 in DNA: TGTGCCAGCAGCTTAATACTTTCCTACGAGCAGTACTTC.

The chain carries TRBV28 and TRBJ1-1, with 7 nucleotides matching TRBD1. The germline gives CDR1 MDHEN, CDR2 SYDVKM. This CDR3 region has 12 residues. Losses at the gene ends were 6 bases for V and 10 bases for J; bases not matched to a gene: 8. CDR3 in DNA: TGTGCCAGCAGAAGAACAGGGGTTACAGCTTTCTTT. This translates into CASRRTGVTAFF.

The V gene is TRBV4-3, the J gene TRBJ2-1; 7 bases line up with TRBD1. CDR3 size: 16 residues. Losses at the gene ends were 4 bases for V and 3 bases for J; bases not matched to a gene: 9. Germline V gene sequence: CDR1 LGHNA, CDR2 YSLEER. CDR3 nucleotide sequence: TGCGCCAGCAGCCCCGCGTCGAGGGGGCTCTACAATGAGCAGTTCTTC. It is translated as CASSPASRGLYNEQFF.